The T cell receptor (beta chain) under discussion was sequenced for a study of regulatory T cells in long-lasting Graves disease. This clonotype was observed many times. The germline V gene encodes CDR1 MDHEN and CDR2 SYDVKM. V was clipped by 4 bases and J by 5 bases, with 9 bases between them. The length of the CDR3 is 13 residues. The authors built TCR beta libraries using iRepertoire HTBI primers and Arm-PCR of CDR3 regions. Original analysis: Sequenced samples collectively carried under 75 TRBV and around 15 TRBJ segments. TCRdb re-analysed the multiplex PCR reads in MiXCR, keeping a single row per CDR3 protein. These V and J calls are TCRdb output, not the study's own analysis. The top ten clones hold just under 30% of a sample with approximately 350,000 distinct CDR3 sequences, around 15% of them seen once. Time point here: newly diagnosed GD, antithyroid drugs for less than 3 months. Following extraction of RNA from PBMCs, that RNA was used to make the TCR library. Clinicians diagnosed Graves' disease using American Thyroid Association guidelines.

This sample was also put to use in a study of T cells in Graves' hyperthyroidism and ophthalmopathy. This second study says: Patients aged 18 to 65 had newly diagnosed hyperthyroidism of under 2 months' duration.

This chain links TRBV28 with TRBJ2-1; unclear D gene. The clonotype was recovered from a man aged 40-55 years with Graves disease. The sample here was peripheral blood mononuclear cells (PBMCs), taken at new diagnosis, from a patient treated with antithyroid drugs. CDR3: CASSSPGHNEQFF. In nucleotides, the CDR3 is TGTGCCAGCAGTTCGCCCGGGCACAATGAGCAGTTCTTC.